A selection of T cell receptor beta chains follows, all from one sample in a study of shared clonotypes between healthy human individuals. This table comes from immunoSEQ multiplex PCR, and its TCRdb copy is limited to in-frame clones, with some not included. The data hold roughly 680,000 clones, with over 60% observed a single time. The sequenced material came from memory CD4+ T cells sorted from blood. The receptors derive from a woman aged 25 to 39 in good health. CDR3s include the opening cysteine and the closing phenylalanine or tryptophan. D genes are given only for firm matches. Rows give clone size only sometimes, using once, few, many, or a class for an expanded clone.

size	J	D	V	CDR3	DNA
few	TRBJ2-1	TRBD1	TRBV4-1	CASSHPIDRGTYNEQFF	TGCGCCAGCAGCCACCCTATAGACAGGGGGACCTACAATGAGCAGTTCTTC
-	TRBJ2-7	TRBD2	TRBV4-1	CASSQIAGVHEQYF	TGCGCCAGCAGCCAGATTGCGGGAGTCCACGAGCAGTACTTC
few	TRBJ2-1	-	TRBV5-1	CASSLGSPEQFF	TGCGCCAGCAGCTTGGGGTCCCCTGAGCAGTTCTTC
-	TRBJ2-7	-	TRBV6-8	CASSYRGSYEQYF	TGTGCCAGCAGTTACCGGGGCTCCTACGAGCAGTACTTC
few	TRBJ2-1	TRBD2	TRBV7-3	CASSFGTSGYNEQFF	TGTGCCAGCAGCTTCGGGACTAGCGGTTACAATGAGCAGTTCTTC
-	TRBJ1-4	TRBD1	TRBV5-1	CASSLDRGSILFF	TGCGCCAGCAGCTTGGACAGGGGAAGCATACTGTTTTTT
few	TRBJ1-1	TRBD1	TRBV7-9	CASSGTGRITEAFF	TGTGCCAGCAGCGGGACAGGGCGGATCACTGAAGCTTTCTTT
-	TRBJ2-1	-	TRBV10-1	CASSDGILVGLNEQFF	TGCGCCAGCAGTGATGGGATACTAGTAGGGCTCAATGAGCAGTTCTTC
-	TRBJ1-5	-	TRBV29-1	CSVREAGWDQPQHF	TGCAGCGTTAGGGAGGCAGGGTGGGATCAGCCCCAGCATTTT
-	TRBJ2-1	TRBD2	TRBV4-2	CASSQVTGLELNEQFF	TGTGCCAGCAGCCAAGTAACAGGACTAGAATTGAATGAGCAGTTCTTC
-	TRBJ2-7	TRBD2	TRBV5-1	CASSNPPGLAFVEQYF	TGCGCCAGCAGCAACCCGCCGGGACTAGCGTTCGTTGAGCAGTACTTC